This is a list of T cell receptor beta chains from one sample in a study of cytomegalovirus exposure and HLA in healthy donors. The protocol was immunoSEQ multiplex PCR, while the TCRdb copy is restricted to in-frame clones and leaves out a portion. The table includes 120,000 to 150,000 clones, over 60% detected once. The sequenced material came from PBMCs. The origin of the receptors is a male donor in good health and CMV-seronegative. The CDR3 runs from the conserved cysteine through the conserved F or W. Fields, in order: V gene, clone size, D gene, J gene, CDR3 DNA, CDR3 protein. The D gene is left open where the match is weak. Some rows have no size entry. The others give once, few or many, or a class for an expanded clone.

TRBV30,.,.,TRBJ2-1,TGTGCCTGGAGTCCCCGCTGGGCCGAGAGCTCCTACAATGAGCAGTTCTTC,CAWSPRWAESSYNEQFF
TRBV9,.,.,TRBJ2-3,TGTGCCAGCAGCGTAGAGGGACACTCCACAGATACGCAGTATTTT,CASSVEGHSTDTQYF
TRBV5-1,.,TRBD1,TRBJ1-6,TGCGCCAGCAGCCCTACGACAGGGGGCGCAGAAAATTCACCCCTCCACTTT,CASSPTTGGAENSPLHF
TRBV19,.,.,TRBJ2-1,TGTGCCAGTAGTGGTCTCGGGTACAATGAGCAGTTCTTC,CASSGLGYNEQFF
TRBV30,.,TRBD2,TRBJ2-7,TGTGCCTGGAGTGTACTGGGTAGCGGGGTCTTCGAGCAGTACTTC,CAWSVLGSGVFEQYF
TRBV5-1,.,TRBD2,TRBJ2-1,TGCGCCAGCAGCGGTACTAGCGGGGGGGCTTCGAAGGAGCAGTTCTTC,CASSGTSGGASKEQFF
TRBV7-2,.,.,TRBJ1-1,TGTGCCAGCAGCGACCAACAGGGGAACACTGAAGCTTTCTTT,CASSDQQGNTEAFF
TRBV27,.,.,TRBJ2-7,TGTGCCAGCAGATCGACATATTCCTACGAGCAGTACTTC,CASRSTYSYEQYF
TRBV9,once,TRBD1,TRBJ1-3,TGTGCCAGCAGCCCTCGGACAGGCTCTGGAAACACCATATATTTT,CASSPRTGSGNTIYF
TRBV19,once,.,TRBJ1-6,TGTGCCAGTAGTCCGCCGACAGAGACATATAATTCACCCCTCCACTTT,CASSPPTETYNSPLHF
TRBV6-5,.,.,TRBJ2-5,TGTGCCAGCAGTGTAACAGGAGAAGAGACCCAGTACTTC,CASSVTGEETQYF
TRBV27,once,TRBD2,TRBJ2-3,TGTGCCAGCAGTTTATTCCCTAGCGGGTCCTCGGTAGGAGATACGCAGTATTTT,CASSLFPSGSSVGDTQYF
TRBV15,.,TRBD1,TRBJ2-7,TGTGCCACCAGCCCCGGGACAGGGTCTGGCCACGAGCAGTACTTC,CATSPGTGSGHEQYF
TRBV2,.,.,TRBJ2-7,TGTGCCAGCAGTCCCCGACTAGAAACCTACGAGCAGTACTTC,CASSPRLETYEQYF
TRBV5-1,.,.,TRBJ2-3,TGCGCCACCACTGGGGGCTCCAGCACAGATACGCAGTATTTT,CATTGGSSTDTQYF
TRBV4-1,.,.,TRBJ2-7,TGCGCCAGCAGCGGAGAGGGTCTGAGCTTGGGCCTTACCTACGAGCAGTACTTC,CASSGEGLSLGLTYEQYF
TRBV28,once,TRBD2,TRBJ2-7,TGTGCCAGCAGTCTAGCGGGAAGCGAGCAGTACTTC,CASSLAGSEQYF
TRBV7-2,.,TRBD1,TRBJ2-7,TGTGCCAGCAGCCCATCGGGACAGGCCTACGAGCAGTACTTC,CASSPSGQAYEQYF